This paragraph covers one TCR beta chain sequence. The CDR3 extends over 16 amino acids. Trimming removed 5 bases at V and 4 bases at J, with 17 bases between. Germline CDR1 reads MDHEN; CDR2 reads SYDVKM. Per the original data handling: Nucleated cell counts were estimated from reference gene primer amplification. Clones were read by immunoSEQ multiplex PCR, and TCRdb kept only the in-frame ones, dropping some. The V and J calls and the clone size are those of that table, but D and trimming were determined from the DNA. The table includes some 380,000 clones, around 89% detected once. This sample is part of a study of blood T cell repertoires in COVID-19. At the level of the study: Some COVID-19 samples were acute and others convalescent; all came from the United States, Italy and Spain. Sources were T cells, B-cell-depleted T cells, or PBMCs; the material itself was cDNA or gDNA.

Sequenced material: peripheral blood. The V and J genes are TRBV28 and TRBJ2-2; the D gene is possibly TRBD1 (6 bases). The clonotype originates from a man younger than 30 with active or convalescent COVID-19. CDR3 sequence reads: CASSPQGTGFTGELFF. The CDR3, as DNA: TGTGCCAGCAGTCCACAGGGTACGGGGTTCACCGGGGAGCTGTTTTTT.